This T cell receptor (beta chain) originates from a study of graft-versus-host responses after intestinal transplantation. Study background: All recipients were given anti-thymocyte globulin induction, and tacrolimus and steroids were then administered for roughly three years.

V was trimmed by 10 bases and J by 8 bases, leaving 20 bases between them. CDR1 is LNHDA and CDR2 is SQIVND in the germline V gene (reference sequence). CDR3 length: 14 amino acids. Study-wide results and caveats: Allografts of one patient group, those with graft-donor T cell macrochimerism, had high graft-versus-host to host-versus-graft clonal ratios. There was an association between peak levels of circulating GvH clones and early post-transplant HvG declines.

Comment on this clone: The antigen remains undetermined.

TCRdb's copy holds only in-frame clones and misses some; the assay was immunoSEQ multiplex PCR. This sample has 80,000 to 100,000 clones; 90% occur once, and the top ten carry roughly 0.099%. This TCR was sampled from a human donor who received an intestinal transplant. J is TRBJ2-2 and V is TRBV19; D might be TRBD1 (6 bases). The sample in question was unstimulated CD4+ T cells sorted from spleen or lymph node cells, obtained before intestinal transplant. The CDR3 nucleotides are TGTGCCACCCACCACGGACAGCCCGGTGGGGAGCTGTTTTTT. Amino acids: CATHHGQPGGELFF.